This TCR beta chain is drawn from a study of blood T cells in healthy people across ages. A second roughly 6 to 12 cycle PCR used barcoded and J-beta primers. TCRdb re-analysed the 5' RACE reads in MiXCR, keeping a single row per CDR3 protein. The sample has about a million distinct CDR3 sequences; 51% are singletons. Aged about 6 to 90, donors were systemically healthy Caucasians from Russia. Germline CDR1 and CDR2: MNHEY and SMNVEV (reference sequence). This CDR3 contains 15 residues. Trimming took off 3 bases at V and 5 bases at J, with 17 bases between the two ends. The sequenced sample consisted of blood. The clonotype was recovered from an older woman in good health. J is TRBJ2-7 and V is TRBV27, with D possibly matching TRBD1 (5 bases). CDR3 bases: TGTGCCAGCAGTTTGGAGTATCAGGGTAAGAACGAGCAGTACTTC. Its protein product is CASSLEYQGKNEQYF.